Listed here are 18 T cell receptor beta chains from one sample, sequenced in a study of blood T cells in healthy people across ages (dated by TCRdb to the mid-2010s). Libraries were built with 5' RACE. Sequencing used an Illumina HiSeq 2500. A second PCR of about 6 to 11 cycles was performed with a sample-barcoded 5' primer and a J-beta primer mix. Clones were called with MiXCR by TCRdb after fastp trimmed the public reads at Q25, and only in-frame beta chains were retained. Identical CDR3 protein sequences are pooled into one entry, listed with their most common genes and DNA. The sample table holds about 640,000 distinct CDR3 sequences, of which about 53% were seen once. The ten biggest clones cover over 30% of the sample. Sequencing was done on a sample of blood. The receptor source for this set is a man aged 55 to 70 in good health.

There are a few counts of this clonotype. The chain is built from TRBV10-3 and TRBJ2-5; tentatively, D is TRBD2 (5 bases). V was clipped by 7 bases and J by 0 bases, with 12 bases between them. CDR1 is ENHRY, CDR2 SYGVKD, per germline. This CDR3 comprises 14 residues. CDR3 nucleotides: TGTGCCATCAAGGAGGCTCTGAACCAAGAGACCCAGTACTTC. Residues: CAIKEALNQETQYF.

In this sample, this clonotype turned up a few times. The chain joins TRBV4-2 to TRBJ2-5, with 11 nucleotides matching TRBD2. Trimming removed 0 bases from V and 2 bases from J; junction bases left unmatched: 2. The germline CDR1 and CDR2 sequences are LGHNA and YNFKEQ. CDR3 length: 16 residues. The CDR3 protein is CASSQEGLADQETQYF. The CDR3 nucleotides read TGTGCCAGCAGCCAAGAGGGACTAGCGGATCAAGAGACCCAGTACTTC.

This sequence joins TRBV28 and TRBJ2-7; no definite D call. In germline, CDR1 is MDHEN, CDR2 SYDVKM. V lost 4 bases and J lost 3, with 13 bases in between. The CDR3 runs to 14 residues. CDR3 residues: CASSSPGTNYEQYF. CDR3 nucleotides: TGTGCCAGCAGTTCCCCGGGTACCAACTACGAGCAGTACTTC.

The V and J genes are TRBV7-6 and TRBJ2-5; tentatively, D is TRBD1 or TRBD2 (5 bases each). The V gene's germline CDR1 is SGHVS and CDR2 FNYEAQ. This CDR3 comprises 18 residues. The V end lost 2 bases, the J end lost 2 bases, and 21 bases lay between the germline ends. This chain's CDR3 is CASSLRGENLWGQETQYF. The CDR3 DNA follows: TGTGCCAGCAGCTTACGGGGAGAGAACCTGTGGGGGCAAGAGACCCAGTACTTC.

This clonotype was found once. The chain couples TRBV20-1 to TRBJ1-6; no firm D call. V lost 0 bases, J lost 7 bases, and 10 bases lay in between. This CDR3 contains 14 residues. The germline V gene encodes CDR1 DFQATT and CDR2 SNEGSKA (reference sequence). The CDR3 DNA reads as TGCAGTGCTAGAGACCCTCTACGCAATTCACCCCTCCACTTT. Its protein product is CSARDPLRNSPLHF.

This clonotype was recorded a few times. Sequence at one end of the junction differs from germline and may be a read error. V and J are TRBV7-8 and TRBJ2-3; TRBD2 matches at 10 bases. CDR1 and CDR2 from the germline V gene are SGHVS and FQNEAQ. The CDR3 is 15 residues long. CDR3 protein: CTSSLTSGAGDTQYF. CDR3 nucleotides: TGTACCAGCAGCTTAACTAGCGGGGCGGGCGATACGCAGTATTTT. The full variable domain, in which reference TRBV7-8 and TRBJ2-3 provide the parts outside the CDR3, is GAGVSQSPRYKVAKRGQDVALRCDPISGHVSLFWYQQALGQGPEFLTYFQNEAQLDKSGLPSDRFFAERPEGSVSTLKIQRTQQEDSAVYLCTSSLTSGAGDTQYFGPGTRLTVL.

The genes are TRBV5-1 and TRBJ2-5; 8 positions match TRBD1. The CDR3 is 15 amino acids. From germline, CDR1 is SGHRS and CDR2 YFSETQ. V was pared by 3 bases and J by 5 bases, with 9 bases of the junction left unmatched. CDR3 protein: CASSSGTGGWETQYF. Here the CDR3 DNA reads TGCGCCAGCAGCTCCGGGACAGGAGGTTGGGAGACCCAGTACTTC.

The chain couples TRBV29-1 to TRBJ2-1; 15 nucleotides line up with TRBD2. This CDR3 is 21 amino acids long. Germline CDR1 reads SQVTM; CDR2 reads ANQGSEA. The V gene end was trimmed by 1 base and the J gene end by 0 bases; junction bases not matched to a gene: 13. This chain's CDR3 is CSVEGLMGTSGGSSSYNEQFF. CDR3 coding DNA: TGCAGCGTTGAAGGCCTAATGGGGACTAGCGGGGGGTCCAGCTCCTACAATGAGCAGTTCTTC.

This rearrangement joins TRBV15 to TRBJ2-7; no clear D gene. Germline lookup yields CDR1 LNHNV and CDR2 YYDKDF (reference sequence). This CDR3 has 14 amino acids. Trimming left V 0 bases short and J 7 bases short, with 13 bases between. The CDR3, as DNA: TGTGCCACCAGCAGAGATCACAGTCTTAGGGAGCAGTACTTC. It codes for CATSRDHSLREQYF.

The chain employs TRBV7-2 and TRBJ2-7; TRBD1 aligns across 7 bases. The length of the CDR3 is 14 residues. V was clipped by 5 bases and J by 4 bases; unmatched bases: 8. Germline V gene data show CDR1 as SGHTA and CDR2 as FQGNSA. CDR3 nucleotides: TGTGCCAGCAGCGCCGGGACAGCACCGTACGAGCAGTACTTC. Translating it yields CASSAGTAPYEQYF.

V and J are TRBV10-3 and TRBJ2-1; D possibly matches TRBD1 or TRBD2 (5 bases each). The CDR3 spans 15 residues. V gave up 2 bases and J gave up 3 bases, with 11 bases separating them. Per the germline V gene, CDR1 is ENHRY and CDR2 is SYGVKD. As DNA, the CDR3 is TGTGCCATCAGTGAGGCTATGGGGGACTACAATGAGCAGTTCTTC. Protein sequence: CAISEAMGDYNEQFF.

The chain has TRBV5-1 and TRBJ2-7; the match to TRBD2 covers 8 bases. V shed 3 bases and J 7 bases; nucleotides not matched to a gene: 21. In germline, CDR1 is SGHRS, CDR2 YFSETQ. This CDR3 comprises 18 residues. The CDR3 bases are TGCGCCAGCAGCTCCTACTCGGGGGGGGCTTCCCAATACAATGAGCAGTACTTC. Amino acid sequence: CASSSYSGGASQYNEQYF. The whole variable domain, filled in from reference TRBV5-1 and TRBJ2-7, reads KAGVTQTPRYLIKTRGQQVTLSCSPISGHRSVSWYQQTPGQGLQFLFEYFSETQRNKGNFPGRFSGRQFSNSRSEMNVSTLELGDSALYLCASSSYSGGASQYNEQYFGPGTRLTVT.

The chain links TRBV20-1 to TRBJ2-4, with 9 positions matching TRBD2. Trimming cost V 1 base and J 6 bases; bases outside gene matches: 7. CDR1 and CDR2 from the germline V gene are DFQATT and SNEGSKA (reference sequence). The CDR3 spans 15 residues. In DNA, the CDR3 is TGCAGTGCTAGAGTCCCTAGCGGGGTGCTAAACATTCAGTACTTC. Residues: CSARVPSGVLNIQYF.

The DNA of the CDR3 is TGCGCCAGCAGCCAGGGCAGGTATAATTCACCCCTCCACTTT. This sequence encodes CASSQGRYNSPLHF. This sequence joins TRBV4-1 and TRBJ1-6; no firm D call. The CDR3 spans 14 residues. Germline V gene sequence: CDR1 MGHRA, CDR2 YSYEKL. Trimming stripped 3 bases from V and 4 bases from J, with 7 bases between.

J is TRBJ2-7 and V is TRBV7-9; D is perhaps TRBD1 (6 bases). The J call could be wrong; TRBJ2-4 is a better fit for the DNA end. This CDR3 has 15 residues. Germline CDR1 reads SEHNR; CDR2 reads FQNEAQ (reference sequence). This chain's CDR3 is CASSLGPQGGYIQYF. The CDR3, as DNA: TGTGCCAGCAGCTTAGGCCCACAAGGGGGATACATTCAGTACTTC.

Written as DNA, the CDR3 is TGCGCCAGCAGCGGGGGATCGAGCTCCTACAATGAGCAGTTCTTC. Translated: CASSGGSSSYNEQFF. V usage is TRBV5-1 and J usage is TRBJ2-1; perhaps D is TRBD1 or TRBD2 (5 bases each). CDR1 is SGHRS and CDR2 is YFSETQ in the germline V gene. The CDR3 has 15 residues. Trimming took 4 bases from V and 0 from J, leaving 11 bases between them.

The chain is built from TRBV29-1 and TRBJ2-3, with 10 bases identical to TRBD2. J was trimmed by 0 bases and V by 4 bases; bases with no gene match: 1. The CDR3 covers 14 residues. Germline CDR1 and CDR2: SQVTM and ANQGSEA. CDR3 in amino acids: CSVGGLASTDTQYF. Here the CDR3 DNA reads TGCAGCGTTGGGGGACTAGCGAGCACAGATACGCAGTATTTT.

This clonotype was found a few times. The chain joins TRBV29-1 to TRBJ1-1, with a weak D call TRBD1 (5 bases). Germline V gives CDR1 SQVTM, CDR2 ANQGSEA. This CDR3 comprises 17 residues. Trimming took 3 bases from V and 0 from J, leaving 20 bases between them. In nucleotides, the CDR3 is TGCAGCGTTGACCGTTCCGGGGGGGACCTAATGAACACTGAAGCTTTCTTT. Translating gives CSVDRSGGDLMNTEAFF. Looking up the rest from reference TRBV29-1 and TRBJ1-1 gives the full variable domain: SAVISQKPSRDICQRGTSLTIQCQVDSQVTMMFWYRQQPGQSLTLIATANQGSEATYESGFVIDKFPISRPNLTFSTLTVSNMSPEDSSIYLCSVDRSGGDLMNTEAFFGQGTRLTVV.